The clone carrying this T cell receptor beta chain appeared a few times. What it binds is unknown. The source of the sample is a study of OX40 agonist ivuxolimab in advanced cancers. The study's findings and limits: Some of the lowest clonal expansion was seen in partial responders at 0.1-3.0 mg/kg. At 0.1 to 3.0 mg/kg and by week 6, CD4+ and CD8+ T cells in the blood had expanded clonally. Relative to CD4+, CD8+ T cells held more expanded clones on average.

TCRdb's table, derived via immunoSEQ multiplex PCR, lists solely in-frame clones and lacks some. The data show tens of thousands of clones, with about 80% seen just once and about a quarter held by the top ten. The V end was cut by 5 bases, the J end by 4 bases, with 9 bases between. The CDR3 covers 11 residues. Germline loops: CDR1 DFQATT, CDR2 SNEGSKA (reference sequence). The J gene is TRBJ2-7, the V gene TRBV20-1, with D perhaps TRBD1 (5 bases). This material consisted of CD4+ or CD8+ T cells sorted from blood, taken in a trial of the OX40 agonist ivuxolimab. The receptor was isolated from an adult with an advanced solid tumor such as melanoma, head and neck, liver or kidney cancer. CDR3 sequence (DNA): TGCAGTGCTTCAGGGCAGTACGAGCAGTACTTC. Protein product: CSASGQYEQYF.